Below, 26 T cell receptor beta chains from the same sample are listed, as sequenced in a study of blood T cell repertoires in COVID-19. TCRdb's copy holds only in-frame clones and misses some; the assay was immunoSEQ multiplex PCR. The top ten clones hold approximately 30% of a sample with roughly 100,000 clones, 80% to 90% of them seen once. Sequences were obtained from peripheral blood. The source of these receptors is an elderly woman with acute or convalescent COVID-19.

V is TRBV9 and J is TRBJ1-6; TRBD1 is a possible D gene (5 bases). CDR1 is SGDLS and CDR2 is YYNGEE in the germline V gene. This CDR3 has 16 residues. The ends were cut back, 3 bases at V and 2 bases at J, with 12 bases in the middle. The CDR3 DNA follows: TGTGCCAGCAGCGAATCGGCAGGGCCCTATAATTCACCCCTCCACTTT. The encoded protein is CASSESAGPYNSPLHF.

The chain uses TRBV5-1 and TRBJ2-7; 8 bases map to TRBD1. CDR3 length: 14 amino acids. Germline lookup yields CDR1 SGHRS and CDR2 YFSETQ. With V trimmed by 7 bases and J by 6 bases, 12 bases remained unmatched. The CDR3 region is CASSSGQGGSEQYF. For the CDR3, the DNA is TGCGCCAGCTCCTCTGGACAGGGAGGTAGCGAGCAGTACTTC.

This chain connects TRBV6-5 to TRBJ1-6; a possible D gene is TRBD1 (5 bases). The CDR3 contains 15 residues. CDR1 is MNHEY, CDR2 SVGAGI, per germline. Deletions cut 7 bases from V and 2 bases from J, with 12 bases between. The CDR3 bases are TGTGCCAGCAAGGTAGTGACAGCCTATAATTCACCCCTCCACTTT. It specifies CASKVVTAYNSPLHF.

The chain combines TRBV10-2 with TRBJ2-1; TRBD2 might be the D (6 bases). The V end lost 7 bases, the J end lost 0 bases, and 13 bases lay between the germline ends. This CDR3 spans 15 amino acids. Germline CDR1 is WSHSY and CDR2 is SAAADI. The CDR3 region is CASIGRGSSYNEQFF. Written as DNA, the CDR3 is TGCGCCAGCATCGGTCGGGGGAGCTCCTACAATGAGCAGTTCTTC.

The chain couples TRBV30 to TRBJ2-7; 7 nucleotides agree with TRBD1. The CDR3 totals 14 residues. V trimming: 1 base; J trimming: 4 bases; junction bases outside the gene matches: 7. CDR1 GTSNPN and CDR2 SVGIG come from the germline V gene (reference sequence). In DNA form, the CDR3 reads TGTGCCTGGAGTGAAGGCAGGGGGTGGTACGAGCAGTACTTC. This sequence encodes CAWSEGRGWYEQYF.

This rearrangement joins TRBV27 to TRBJ2-5, with no clear D. Per germline, CDR1 MNHEY and CDR2 SMNVEV (reference sequence). The CDR3 runs 13 residues. V lost 4 bases and J lost 0, with 6 bases in between. CDR3 DNA sequence: TGTGCCAGCAGTTCAGGTTACCAAGAGACCCAGTACTTC. Protein product: CASSSGYQETQYF.

CDR3 coding DNA: TGTGCCTGGAGTGTACAGGGATCAACTAATGAAAAACTGTTTTTT. This translates into CAWSVQGSTNEKLFF. The chain uses TRBV30 and TRBJ1-4; perhaps TRBD1 as D (6 bases). Germline loops: CDR1 GTSNPN, CDR2 SVGIG (reference sequence). The CDR3 extends over 15 amino acids. V lost 0 bases and J 0 bases, leaving 8 bases between the germline ends. The full variable domain, rest sourced from reference TRBV30 and TRBJ1-4, is SQTIHQWPATLVQPVGSPLSLECTVEGTSNPNLYWYRQAAGRGLQLLFYSVGIGQISSEVPQNLSASRPQDRQFILSSKKLLLSDSGFYLCAWSVQGSTNEKLFFGSGTQLSVL.

V is TRBV7-9 and J is TRBJ1-1; TRBD1 agrees at 8 bases. CDR3 length: 16 amino acids. CDR1 is SEHNR, CDR2 FQNEAQ, per germline (reference sequence). Unmatched junction bases numbered 8, after V lost 5 bases and J lost 0 bases. This CDR3 is CASSPWTGPMNTEAFF. The CDR3 DNA reads TGTGCCAGCAGCCCGTGGACAGGGCCCATGAACACTGAAGCTTTCTTT.

This clone was recorded only once. The rearrangement links TRBV14 to TRBJ2-7; D may be TRBD2 (6 bases). The CDR3 loop spans 15 amino acids. Germline V gene lookup returns CDR1 SGHDN and CDR2 FVKESK. V was pared by 4 bases and J by 2 bases, with 15 bases between. CDR3 sequence (DNA): TGTGCCAGCAGCCGTCCGGGACGGGGGACCTACGAGCAGTACTTC. As protein: CASSRPGRGTYEQYF.

This sequence joins TRBV12-2 and TRBJ1-5. TRBV12-2 is a documented pseudogene. This CDR3 is 14 amino acids long. This CDR3 is CASRGRGGGQPQHF. The CDR3 DNA sequence: TGTGCAAGTCGCGGGAGGGGGGGAGGACAGCCCCAGCATTTT.

The rearrangement links TRBV28 to TRBJ2-2; TRBD1 agrees at 8 bases. This CDR3 is built from 15 residues. Germline trimming cut 4 bases from V and 4 bases from J; bases unmatched to any gene: 5. The germline V gene encodes CDR1 MDHEN and CDR2 SYDVKM. The CDR3 DNA is TGTGCCAGCAGTTCCACCGGGACAGGCACCGGGGAGCTGTTTTTT. It translates to CASSSTGTGTGELFF.

V usage is TRBV11-1 and J usage is TRBJ2-2; tentative D call: TRBD1 (5 bases). The CDR3 spans 15 residues. V was trimmed by 5 bases and J by 5 bases, leaving 15 bases between them. Germline values: CDR1 SGHAT, CDR2 FQDESV (reference sequence). In DNA form, the CDR3 reads TGTGCCAGCAGCCGCCGACAGCCGCGGACCGGGGAGCTGTTTTTT. This translates into CASSRRQPRTGELFF.

CDR3 protein: CASSWGQGSYEQYF. CDR3 bases: TGTGCCAGCAGCTGGGGACAGGGTTCCTACGAGCAGTACTTC. The chain recombines TRBV5-5 with TRBJ2-7; TRBD1 matches 9 bases. V trimming: 3 bases; J trimming: 1 base; junction bases outside the gene matches: 2. The CDR3 consists of 14 residues. The germline V gene encodes CDR1 SGHKS and CDR2 YYEKEE (reference sequence).

This chain's CDR3 is CASSFRPGGFYEQYF. The CDR3 DNA reads TGCGCCAGCAGCTTCCGCCCCGGGGGTTTCTACGAGCAGTACTTC. The rearrangement uses TRBV5-1 and TRBJ2-7; D possibly corresponds to TRBD2 (6 bases). The germline V gene has CDR1 SGHRS and CDR2 YFSETQ. This CDR3 comprises 15 residues. With 2 bases removed from V and 3 bases from J, the gap between germline ends came to 15 bases.

V usage is TRBV19 and J usage is TRBJ1-4; 7 bases are shared with TRBD1. This CDR3 is built from 15 residues. Germline CDR1 reads LNHDA; CDR2 reads SQIVND (reference sequence). With 3 bases clipped from V and 2 bases from J, the junction kept 3 bases outside the gene matches. As DNA, the CDR3 is TGTGCCAGTAGTATGCAGACAGGGACTAATGAAAAACTGTTTTTT. Translated, it gives CASSMQTGTNEKLFF.

This clone occurred once. The V and J genes are TRBV18 and TRBJ1-1; D call uncertain. Trimming removed 0 bases from V and 0 bases from J, with 11 bases in between. The CDR3 extends over 16 amino acids. Germline V gene lookup returns CDR1 KGHSH and CDR2 LQKENI. The CDR3 region has the DNA TGTGCCAGCTCACCACCGCGGGCGGGAATGAACACTGAAGCTTTCTTT. It encodes CASSPPRAGMNTEAFF.

V is TRBV30 and J is TRBJ1-1, with D maybe TRBD1 (6 bases). V was pared by 7 bases and J by 0 bases, with 15 bases between. Germline V lookup: CDR1 GTSNPN, CDR2 SVGIG (reference sequence). This CDR3 is 14 amino acids long. Here the CDR3 reads CAFDRRTMNTEAFF. Written as DNA, the CDR3 is TGTGCCTTCGACAGGCGGACAATGAACACTGAAGCTTTCTTT.

The V call is TRBV3-1 (or the pseudogene TRBV3-2), the J call TRBJ1-2; the match to TRBD1 covers 7 bases. CDR3 size: 14 residues. The junction had 7 bases not matched to a gene; V was cut back by 5 bases and J by 4 bases. CDR1 is LGHDT and CDR2 is YNNKEL in the germline V gene (reference sequence). In DNA, the CDR3 is TGTGCCAGCAGCTTCGGACAGGAAGGCTATGGCTACACCTTC. Translated: CASSFGQEGYGYTF.

This clone appeared once. J is TRBJ2-5 and V is TRBV5-4, with 9 bases lining up with TRBD2. Unmatched junction bases numbered 6, after V lost 4 bases and J lost 5 bases. The CDR3 sequence is 14 residues long. Per germline, CDR1 SGHNT and CDR2 YYREEE (reference sequence). The CDR3: CASSPRTSVETQYF. The CDR3 region has the DNA TGTGCCAGCAGCCCCCGGACTAGCGTGGAGACCCAGTACTTC.

The chain joins TRBV30 to TRBJ1-6, with 8 bases lining up with TRBD1. V lost 4 bases, J lost 1 base, and 9 bases stayed unmatched. This CDR3 is 17 amino acids long. The germline V gene has CDR1 GTSNPN and CDR2 SVGIG (reference sequence). CDR3 residues: CAWTPGQVISYNSPLHF. The DNA of the CDR3 is TGTGCCTGGACGCCGGGACAGGTTATATCCTATAATTCACCCCTCCACTTT.

CDR3 sequence reads: CASSLEEGANSPLHF. The CDR3 DNA is TGTGCCAGCAGCTTAGAGGAGGGAGCTAATTCACCCCTCCACTTT. J is TRBJ1-6 and V is TRBV7-6; D ambiguous. The CDR3 covers 15 residues. Germline CDR1 and CDR2: SGHVS and FNYEAQ. Trimming removed 1 base at V and 6 bases at J, with 10 bases between.

The chain couples TRBV27 to TRBJ1-1; tentative D call: TRBD1 (6 bases). V lost 6 bases and J lost 1, with 12 bases in between. This CDR3 has 14 amino acids. Germline-derived CDR1 and CDR2 are MNHEY and SMNVEV (reference sequence). In nucleotides, the CDR3 is TGTGCCAGCAGCTGGAACAGGGAGAACACTGAAGCTTTCTTT. Translation: CASSWNRENTEAFF.

The chain links TRBV27 to TRBJ1-2; the match to TRBD1 covers 10 bases. V was clipped by 6 bases and J by 3 bases; unmatched bases: 1. The germline V gene encodes CDR1 MNHEY and CDR2 SMNVEV (reference sequence). CDR3 length: 13 amino acids. The CDR3 DNA reads as TGTGCCAGCAGGGGGACAGGGGACTATGGCTACACCTTC. Its translation: CASRGTGDYGYTF.

The V call is TRBV1, the J call TRBJ2-3; the table's D gene call, TRBD2, was not cross checked with the DNA. TRBV1 is flagged as a pseudogene. The CDR3 totals 14 residues. The CDR3, as DNA: TGCACCAGCAGCCGTGCGGGGGGCACAGATACGCAGTATTTT. It translates to CTSSRAGGTDTQYF.

The chain employs TRBV4-1 and TRBJ2-1; the match to TRBD1 covers 8 bases. Germline CDR1 and CDR2: MGHRA and YSYEKL. The junction had 8 bases not matched to a gene; V was cut back by 7 bases and J by 3 bases. The length of the CDR3 is 15 residues. The CDR3 loop is CASTGTGTGYNEQFF. The CDR3 coding sequence is TGCGCCAGCACGGGCACCGGGACAGGCTACAATGAGCAGTTCTTC.

The chain recombines TRBV6-5 with TRBJ1-5, with a possible D match to TRBD1 (5 bases). Germline V CDR1 and CDR2: MNHEY, SVGAGI. Trimming removed 5 bases from V and 6 bases from J, with 17 bases in between. The CDR3 is 15 amino acids. CDR3 coding DNA: TGTGCCAGCAGTCCGACCGGGGGGGACTCTCAGCCCCAGCATTTT. Its translation: CASSPTGGDSQPQHF.